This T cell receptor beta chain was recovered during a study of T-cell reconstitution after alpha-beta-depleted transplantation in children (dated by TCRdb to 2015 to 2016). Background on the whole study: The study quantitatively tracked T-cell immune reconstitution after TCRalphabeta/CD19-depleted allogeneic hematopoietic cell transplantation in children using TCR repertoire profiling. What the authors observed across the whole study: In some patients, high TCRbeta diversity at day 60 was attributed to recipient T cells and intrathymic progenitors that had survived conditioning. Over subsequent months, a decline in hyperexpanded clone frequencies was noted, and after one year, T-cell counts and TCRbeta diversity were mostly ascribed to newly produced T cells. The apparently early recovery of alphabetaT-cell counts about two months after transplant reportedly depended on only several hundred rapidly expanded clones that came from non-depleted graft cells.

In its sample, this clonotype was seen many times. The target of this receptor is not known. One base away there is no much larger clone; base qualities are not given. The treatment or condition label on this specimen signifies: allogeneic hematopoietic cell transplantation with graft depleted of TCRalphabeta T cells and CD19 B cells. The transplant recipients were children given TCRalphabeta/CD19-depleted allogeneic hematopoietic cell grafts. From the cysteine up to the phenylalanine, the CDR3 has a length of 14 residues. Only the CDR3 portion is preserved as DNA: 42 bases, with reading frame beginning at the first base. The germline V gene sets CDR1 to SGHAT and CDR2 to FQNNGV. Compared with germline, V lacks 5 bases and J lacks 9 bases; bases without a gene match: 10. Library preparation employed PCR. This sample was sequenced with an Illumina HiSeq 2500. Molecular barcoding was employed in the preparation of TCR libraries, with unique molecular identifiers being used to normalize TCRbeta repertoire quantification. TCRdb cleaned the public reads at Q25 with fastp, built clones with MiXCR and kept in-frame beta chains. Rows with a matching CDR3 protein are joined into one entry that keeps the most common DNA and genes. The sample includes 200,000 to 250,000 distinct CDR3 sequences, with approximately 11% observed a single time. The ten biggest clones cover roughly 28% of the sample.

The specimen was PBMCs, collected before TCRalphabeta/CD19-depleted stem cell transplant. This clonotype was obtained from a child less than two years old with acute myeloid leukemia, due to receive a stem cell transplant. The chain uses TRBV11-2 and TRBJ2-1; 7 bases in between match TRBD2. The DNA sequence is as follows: TGTGCCAGCAGCCCCGGTGCGGGAGCCGGTGAGCAGTTCTTC. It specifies CASSPGAGAGEQFF.